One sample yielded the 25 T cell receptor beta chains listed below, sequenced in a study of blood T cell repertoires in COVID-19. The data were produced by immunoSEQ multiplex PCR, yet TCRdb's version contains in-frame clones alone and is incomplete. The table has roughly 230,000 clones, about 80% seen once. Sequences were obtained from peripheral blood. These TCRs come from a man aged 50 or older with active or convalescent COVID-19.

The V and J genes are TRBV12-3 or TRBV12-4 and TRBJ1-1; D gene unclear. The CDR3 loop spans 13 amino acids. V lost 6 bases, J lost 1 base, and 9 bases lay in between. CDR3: CASSLTTNTEAFF. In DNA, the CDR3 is TGTGCCAGCAGCCTCACAACGAACACTGAAGCTTTCTTT.

The CDR3 sequence: CASGSSGGAYNEQFF. The CDR3 DNA is TGTGCCAGTGGATCTAGCGGGGGGGCTTACAATGAGCAGTTCTTC. The chain links TRBV19 to TRBJ2-1; 12 positions agree with TRBD2. J lost 4 bases, V lost 8 bases, and 6 bases had no gene match. The CDR3 is made up of 15 amino acids. Germline CDR1 and CDR2: LNHDA and SQIVND (reference sequence).

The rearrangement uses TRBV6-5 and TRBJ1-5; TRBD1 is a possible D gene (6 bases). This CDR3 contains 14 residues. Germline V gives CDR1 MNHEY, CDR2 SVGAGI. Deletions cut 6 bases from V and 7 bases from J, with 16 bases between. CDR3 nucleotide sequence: TGTGCCAGCAGACAACAGGGTCGAGGGCAGCCCCAGCATTTT. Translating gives CASRQQGRGQPQHF.

Written as DNA, the CDR3 is TGTGCCAGCAGCACGCCCGGGACAGCCTCCTACGAGCAGTACTTC. This gives the protein CASSTPGTASYEQYF. The rearrangement uses TRBV7-3 and TRBJ2-7, with TRBD1 matching 7 bases. The V gene end was trimmed by 5 bases and the J gene end by 0 bases; junction bases not matched to a gene: 7. CDR3 length: 15 residues. Germline CDR1 reads SGHTA; CDR2 reads FQGTGA.

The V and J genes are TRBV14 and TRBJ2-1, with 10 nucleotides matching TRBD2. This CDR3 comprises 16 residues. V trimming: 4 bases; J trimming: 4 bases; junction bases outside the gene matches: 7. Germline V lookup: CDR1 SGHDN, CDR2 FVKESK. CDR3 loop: CASSLAGGNRYNEQFF. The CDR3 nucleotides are TGTGCCAGCAGCCTAGCGGGGGGTAACCGTTACAATGAGCAGTTCTTC.

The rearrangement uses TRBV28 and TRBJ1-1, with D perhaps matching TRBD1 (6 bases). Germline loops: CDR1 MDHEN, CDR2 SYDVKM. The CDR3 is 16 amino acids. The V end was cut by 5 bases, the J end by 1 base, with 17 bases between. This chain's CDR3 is CASSLRQAVKNTEAFF. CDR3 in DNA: TGTGCCAGCAGTCTCCGACAGGCGGTGAAGAACACTGAAGCTTTCTTT.

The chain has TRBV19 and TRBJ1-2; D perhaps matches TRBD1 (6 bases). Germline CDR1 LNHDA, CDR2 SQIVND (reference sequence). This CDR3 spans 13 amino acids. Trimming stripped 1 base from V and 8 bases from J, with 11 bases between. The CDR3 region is CASSIGTGRGYTF. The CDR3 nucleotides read TGTGCCAGTAGTATAGGTACAGGGAGAGGCTACACCTTC.

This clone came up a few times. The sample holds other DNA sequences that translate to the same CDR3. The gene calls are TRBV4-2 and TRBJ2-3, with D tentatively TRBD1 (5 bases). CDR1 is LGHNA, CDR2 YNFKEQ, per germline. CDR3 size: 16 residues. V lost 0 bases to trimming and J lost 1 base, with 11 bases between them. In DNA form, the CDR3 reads TGTGCCAGCAGCCAAGAGGGGCCTCCTCGCACAGATACGCAGTATTTT. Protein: CASSQEGPPRTDTQYF.

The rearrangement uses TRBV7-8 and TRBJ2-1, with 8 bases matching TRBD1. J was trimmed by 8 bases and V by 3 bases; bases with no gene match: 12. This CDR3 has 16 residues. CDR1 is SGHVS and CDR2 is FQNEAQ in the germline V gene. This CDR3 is CASSFSGRGLSDEQFF. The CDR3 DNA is TGTGCCAGCAGCTTCTCGGGCAGGGGGCTCTCGGATGAGCAGTTCTTC.

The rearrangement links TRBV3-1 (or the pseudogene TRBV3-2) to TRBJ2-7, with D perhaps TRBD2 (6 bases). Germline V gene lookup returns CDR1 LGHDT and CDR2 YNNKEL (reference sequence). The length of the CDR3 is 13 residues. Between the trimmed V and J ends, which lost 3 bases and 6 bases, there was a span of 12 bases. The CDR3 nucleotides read TGTGCCAGCAGCCAGGGGGACGGGAGCGAGCAGTACTTC. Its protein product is CASSQGDGSEQYF.

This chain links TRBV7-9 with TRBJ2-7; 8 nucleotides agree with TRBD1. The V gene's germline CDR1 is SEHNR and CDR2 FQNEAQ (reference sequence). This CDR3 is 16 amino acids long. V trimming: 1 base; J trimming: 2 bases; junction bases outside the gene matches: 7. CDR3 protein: CASSLGTGSTPYEQYF. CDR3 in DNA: TGTGCCAGCAGCTTAGGGACAGGGTCGACACCCTACGAGCAGTACTTC.

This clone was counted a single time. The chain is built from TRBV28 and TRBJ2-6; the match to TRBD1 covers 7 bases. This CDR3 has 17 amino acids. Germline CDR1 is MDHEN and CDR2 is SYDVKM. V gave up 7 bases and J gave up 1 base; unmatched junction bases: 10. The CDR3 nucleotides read TGTGCCAGCAACTCCGACAGGGTGAGATCTGGGGCCAACGTCCTGACTTTC. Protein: CASNSDRVRSGANVLTF. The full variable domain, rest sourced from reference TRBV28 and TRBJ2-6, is DVKVTQSSRYLVKRTGEKVFLECVQDMDHENMFWYRQDPGLGLRLIYFSYDVKMKEKGDIPEGYSVSREKKERFSLILESASTNQTSMYLCASNSDRVRSGANVLTFGAGSRLTVL.

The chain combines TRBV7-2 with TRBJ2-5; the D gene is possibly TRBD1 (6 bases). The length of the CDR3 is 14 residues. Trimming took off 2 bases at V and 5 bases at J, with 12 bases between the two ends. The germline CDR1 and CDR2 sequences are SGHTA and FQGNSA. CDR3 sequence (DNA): TGTGCCAGCAGCTTACAACAGGGTAGGGAGACCCAGTACTTC. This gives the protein CASSLQQGRETQYF.

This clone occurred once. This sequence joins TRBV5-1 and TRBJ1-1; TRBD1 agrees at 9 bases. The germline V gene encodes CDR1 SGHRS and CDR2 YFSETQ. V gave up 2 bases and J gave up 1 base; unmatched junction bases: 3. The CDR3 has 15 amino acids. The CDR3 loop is CASSLQGAGNTEAFF. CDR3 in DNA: TGCGCCAGCAGCTTACAGGGGGCGGGGAACACTGAAGCTTTCTTT.

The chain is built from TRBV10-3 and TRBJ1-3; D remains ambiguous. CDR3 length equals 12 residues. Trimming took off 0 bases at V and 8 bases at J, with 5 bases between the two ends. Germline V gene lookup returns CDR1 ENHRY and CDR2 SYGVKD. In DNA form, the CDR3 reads TGTGCCATCAGTGAGTCAACAGACACCATATATTTT. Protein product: CAISESTDTIYF.

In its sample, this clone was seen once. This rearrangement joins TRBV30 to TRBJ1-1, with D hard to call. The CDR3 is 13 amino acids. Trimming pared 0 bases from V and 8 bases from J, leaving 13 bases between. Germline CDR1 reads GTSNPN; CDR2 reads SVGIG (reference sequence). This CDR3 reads CAWSVGSLTEAFF. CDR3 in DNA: TGTGCCTGGAGTGTAGGGAGTTTGACAGAAGCTTTCTTT.

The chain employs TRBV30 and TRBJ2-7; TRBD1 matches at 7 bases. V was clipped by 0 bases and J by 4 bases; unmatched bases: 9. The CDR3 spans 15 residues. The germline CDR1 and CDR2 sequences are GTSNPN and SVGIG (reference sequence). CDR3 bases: TGTGCCTGGAGTGTGGGTCAGGGGGATTTATACGAGCAGTACTTC. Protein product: CAWSVGQGDLYEQYF.

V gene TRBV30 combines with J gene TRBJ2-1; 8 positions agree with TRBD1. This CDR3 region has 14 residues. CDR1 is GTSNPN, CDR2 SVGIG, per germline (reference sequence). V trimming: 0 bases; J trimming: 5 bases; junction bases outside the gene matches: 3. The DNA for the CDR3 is TGTGCCTGGAGTGTAGGACAGGGTAACAATGAGCAGTTCTTC. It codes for CAWSVGQGNNEQFF.

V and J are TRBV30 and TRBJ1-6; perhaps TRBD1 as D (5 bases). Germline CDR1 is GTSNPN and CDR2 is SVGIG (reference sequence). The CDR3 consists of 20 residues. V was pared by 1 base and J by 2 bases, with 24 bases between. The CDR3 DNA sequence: TGTGCCTGGAGTGCTTATTCCGGGACTTCTGGAATTACCTATAATTCACCCCTCCACTTT. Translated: CAWSAYSGTSGITYNSPLHF.

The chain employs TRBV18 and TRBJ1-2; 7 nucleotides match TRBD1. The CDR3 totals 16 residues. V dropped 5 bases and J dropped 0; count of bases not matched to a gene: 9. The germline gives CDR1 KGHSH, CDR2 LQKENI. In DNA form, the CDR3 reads TGTGCCAGCTCAGCAGACAGGGCGCCAACTAACTATGGCTACACCTTC. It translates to CASSADRAPTNYGYTF.

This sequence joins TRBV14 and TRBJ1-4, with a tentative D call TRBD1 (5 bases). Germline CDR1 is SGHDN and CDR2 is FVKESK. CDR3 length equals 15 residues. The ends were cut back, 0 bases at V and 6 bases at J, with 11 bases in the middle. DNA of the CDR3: TGTGCCAGCAGCCAAGATCCGGGGGAGTATGAAAAACTGTTTTTT. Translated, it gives CASSQDPGEYEKLFF.

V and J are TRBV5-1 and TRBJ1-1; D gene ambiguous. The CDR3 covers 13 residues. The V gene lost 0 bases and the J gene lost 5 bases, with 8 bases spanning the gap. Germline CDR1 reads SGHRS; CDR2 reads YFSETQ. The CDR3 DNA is TGCGCCAGCAGCTTGGGAGGTGGGACTGAAGCTTTCTTT. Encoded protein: CASSLGGGTEAFF.

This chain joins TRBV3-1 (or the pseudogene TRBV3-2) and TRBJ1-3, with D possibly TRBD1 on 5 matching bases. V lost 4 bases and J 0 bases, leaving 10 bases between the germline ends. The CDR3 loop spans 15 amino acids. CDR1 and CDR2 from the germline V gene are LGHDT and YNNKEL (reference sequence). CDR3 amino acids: CASSLTGRSGNTIYF. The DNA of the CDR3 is TGTGCCAGCAGCCTTACAGGCCGCTCTGGAAACACCATATATTTT.

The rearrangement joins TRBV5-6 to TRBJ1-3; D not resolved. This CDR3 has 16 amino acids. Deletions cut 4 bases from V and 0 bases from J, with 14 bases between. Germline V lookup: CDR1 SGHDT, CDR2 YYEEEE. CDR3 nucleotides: TGTGCCAGCAGCCCTTCCCTAAGAAGCTCTGGAAACACCATATATTTT. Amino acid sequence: CASSPSLRSSGNTIYF. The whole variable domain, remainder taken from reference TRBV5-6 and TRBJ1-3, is DAGVTQSPTHLIKTRGQQVTLRCSPKSGHDTVSWYQQALGQGPQFIFQYYEEEERQRGNFPDRFSGHQFPNYSSELNVNALLLGDSALYLCASSPSLRSSGNTIYFGEGSWLTVV.

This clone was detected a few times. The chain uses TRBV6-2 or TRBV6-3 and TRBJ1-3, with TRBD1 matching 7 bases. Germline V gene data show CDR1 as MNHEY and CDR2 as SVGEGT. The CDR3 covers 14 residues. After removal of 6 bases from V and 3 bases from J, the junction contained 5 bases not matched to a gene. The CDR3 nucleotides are TGTGCCAGCAGCCCCCGACAGGGTGGAAACACCATATATTTT. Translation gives CASSPRQGGNTIYF.